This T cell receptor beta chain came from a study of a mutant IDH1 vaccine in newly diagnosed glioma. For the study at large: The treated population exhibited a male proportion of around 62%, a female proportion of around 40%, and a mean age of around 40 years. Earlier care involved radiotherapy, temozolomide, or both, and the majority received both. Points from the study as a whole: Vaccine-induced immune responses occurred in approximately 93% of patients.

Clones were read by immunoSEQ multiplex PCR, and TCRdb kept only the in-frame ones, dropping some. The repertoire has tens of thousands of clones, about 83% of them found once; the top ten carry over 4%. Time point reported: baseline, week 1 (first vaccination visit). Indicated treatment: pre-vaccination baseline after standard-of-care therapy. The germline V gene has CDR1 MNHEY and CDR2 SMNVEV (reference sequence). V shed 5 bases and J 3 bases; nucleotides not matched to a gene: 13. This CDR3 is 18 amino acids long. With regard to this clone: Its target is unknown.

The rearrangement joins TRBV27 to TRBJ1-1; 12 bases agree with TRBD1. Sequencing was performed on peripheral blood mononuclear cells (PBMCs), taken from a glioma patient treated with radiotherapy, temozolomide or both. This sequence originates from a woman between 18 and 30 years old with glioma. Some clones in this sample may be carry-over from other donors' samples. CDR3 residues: CASSQIGGTGGLDTEAFF. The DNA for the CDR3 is TGTGCCAGCAGTCAGATTGGCGGGACAGGGGGCCTGGACACTGAAGCTTTCTTT.